The rows below give T cell receptor beta chains drawn from one sample of a study of human T cells and chemical hapten exposure. TCRdb passed the RACE reads through MiXCR, listing each CDR3 protein once. The data hold about 190,000 distinct CDR3 sequences, with about 25% observed a single time. The starting material was whole blood, obtained in connection with sensitization to the hapten diphenylcyclopropenone (DPC). These receptors were taken from a woman aged 35 to 49 with alopecia areata. Some clones in this sample may be carry-over from other donors' samples. Each CDR3 is given with its conserved first and last residue. The order of the fields is D gene, clone size, J gene, V gene, CDR3 DNA, CDR3 protein. D genes are given only for firm matches. A row's size may be missing; if present it is once, few, many or a size class.

D: TRBD2; size: few; J: TRBJ2-1; V: TRBV29-1; DNA: TGCAGCGTTAAGCCCGGGACTAGCGGGGAACGAGAGCAGTTCTTC; CDR3: CSVKPGTSGEREQFF
D: NA; size: NA; J: TRBJ2-1; V: TRBV3-1; DNA: TGTGCCAGCAGCCAAGCCAATGAGCAGTTCTTC; CDR3: CASSQANEQFF
D: TRBD1; size: few; J: TRBJ2-3; V: TRBV11-3; DNA: TGTGCCAGCAGCTCCACTCGACAGGGTACTAGCACAGATACGCAGTATTTT; CDR3: CASSSTRQGTSTDTQYF
D: TRBD2; size: NA; J: TRBJ2-1; V: TRBV5-1; DNA: TGCGCCAGCAGCGTTACTAGCGGGAGCGTAGAGCAGTTCTTC; CDR3: CASSVTSGSVEQFF
D: NA; size: few; J: TRBJ2-1; V: TRBV27; DNA: TGTGCCAGCAGCCTCGGGGGTGATCCCCCTCACAATGAGCAGTTCTTC; CDR3: CASSLGGDPPHNEQFF
D: NA; size: many; J: TRBJ2-3; V: TRBV6-2/TRBV6-3; DNA: TGTGCCAGCAGCCGGGGGACAGATACGCAGTATTTT; CDR3: CASSRGTDTQYF
D: TRBD1; size: few; J: TRBJ2-1; V: TRBV4-1; DNA: TGCGCCAGCAGCCAAGGACAGGGACACAATGAGCAGTTCTTC; CDR3: CASSQGQGHNEQFF
D: TRBD1; size: NA; J: TRBJ2-5; V: TRBV20-1; DNA: TGCAGTGCTAGAGAGGGACAGGGATGGGTCTGTTACTTC; CDR3: CSAREGQGWVCYF
D: NA; size: few; J: TRBJ1-2; V: TRBV29-1; DNA: TGCAGCGTTGAAGTCTTGAAGGGCAGTAGCCTCTATGGCTACACCTTC; CDR3: CSVEVLKGSSLYGYTF
D: TRBD2; size: few; J: TRBJ2-5; V: TRBV7-2; DNA: TGTGCCAGCAGCTTAGATAGGCTAGCGGGAGCAGAGACCCAGTACTTC; CDR3: CASSLDRLAGAETQYF
D: NA; size: few; J: TRBJ2-7; V: TRBV4-1; DNA: TGCGCCAGCAGCCAAGTATTGAACCGCGAGCAGTACTTC; CDR3: CASSQVLNREQYF
D: NA; size: few; J: TRBJ2-7; V: TRBV7-6; DNA: TGTGCCAGCAGCTTAGTGTTGGGACCCTCCTACGAGCAGTACTTC; CDR3: CASSLVLGPSYEQYF
D: NA; size: few; J: TRBJ2-5; V: TRBV29-1; DNA: TGCAGCGTTGAAGATTCGGCAGGGTTAGAGACCCAGTACTTC; CDR3: CSVEDSAGLETQYF
D: NA; size: NA; J: TRBJ2-7; V: TRBV20-1; DNA: TGCATGTTGCCCGCGCCCCCCTACGAGCAGTACTTC; CDR3: CMLPAPPYEQYF
D: NA; size: NA; J: TRBJ2-7; V: TRBV20-1; DNA: TGCAGTGCTTATCCCCCGGGGACCGCGAGCGTTACCTACGAGCAGTACTTC; CDR3: CSAYPPGTASVTYEQYF
D: TRBD1; size: few; J: TRBJ1-4; V: TRBV2; DNA: TGTGCCAGCAAGCCAACAGGGGTTAGCGAAAAACTGTTTTTT; CDR3: CASKPTGVSEKLFF
D: NA; size: NA; J: TRBJ1-5; V: TRBV7-9; DNA: TGTGCCAGCAGCTTAGAGGGGCCCAATCAGCCCCAGCATTTT; CDR3: CASSLEGPNQPQHF
D: NA; size: many; J: TRBJ2-3; V: TRBV28; DNA: TGTGCCAGCAGCCGTAGCACAGATACGCAGTATTTT; CDR3: CASSRSTDTQYF
D: NA; size: NA; J: TRBJ2-1; V: TRBV20-1; DNA: TGCAGTGCTAGCGGGAGCCTCTACAATGAGCAGTTCTTC; CDR3: CSASGSLYNEQFF
D: NA; size: NA; J: TRBJ1-1; V: TRBV9; DNA: TGTGCCAGCAGCGTAGGGGGAGGAACTAACACTGAAGCTTTCTTT; CDR3: CASSVGGGTNTEAFF
D: TRBD2; size: few; J: TRBJ2-5; V: TRBV7-2; DNA: TGTGCCAGCAGCCCGACTAGCGGCCAAGAGACCCAGTACTTC; CDR3: CASSPTSGQETQYF
D: NA; size: few; J: TRBJ1-2; V: TRBV12-3/TRBV12-4; DNA: TGTGCCAGCAGTTTAGTCGGTTTTGGCTACACCTTC; CDR3: CASSLVGFGYTF
D: TRBD2; size: NA; J: TRBJ2-2; V: TRBV7-2; DNA: TGTGCCAGCAGAACTAGCGGGAGGGCCGGCACCGGGGAGCTGTTTTTT; CDR3: CASRTSGRAGTGELFF
D: TRBD1; size: NA; J: TRBJ1-5; V: TRBV29-1; DNA: TGCAGCACAGGGGGGTTAAATCAGCCCCAGCATTTT; CDR3: CSTGGLNQPQHF
D: NA; size: few; J: TRBJ2-7; V: TRBV7-2; DNA: TGTGCCAGCAGCTTGGACTTGAAAGGCGAGCAGTACTTC; CDR3: CASSLDLKGEQYF
D: NA; size: NA; J: TRBJ1-4; V: TRBV27; DNA: TGTGCCAGCAGTTCGGGAACTCGGCACGAAAAACTGTTTTTT; CDR3: CASSSGTRHEKLFF
D: NA; size: NA; J: TRBJ1-3; V: TRBV12-3/TRBV12-4; DNA: TGTGCCAGCAGTTCTCGAGGCCGCGGAAACACCATATATTTT; CDR3: CASSSRGRGNTIYF
D: NA; size: few; J: TRBJ2-1; V: TRBV29-1; DNA: TGCAGCGTTCTAACGGGCAGTTCCTACAATGAGCAGTTCTTC; CDR3: CSVLTGSSYNEQFF